This passage covers 9 T cell receptor beta chains from one sample sequenced in a study of cytomegalovirus exposure and HLA in healthy donors. Amplification used 60 Vbeta primers and 13 Jbeta primers. The table came from immunoSEQ multiplex PCR; TCRdb's copy has only in-frame clones and leaves some out. In the table there are 150,000 to 200,000 clones, roughly 70% of which are singletons. Sequenced: PBMCs. These receptors were taken from a woman aged 40 to 55 in good health and CMV-seropositive.

The chain links TRBV28 to TRBJ1-1; D is perhaps TRBD1 (6 bases). The CDR3 runs to 13 residues. V was pared by 6 bases and J by 4 bases, with 12 bases between. Germline CDR1 and CDR2: MDHEN and SYDVKM. The CDR3 DNA follows: TGTGCCAGCAGCCTCAGGGGCCCCACTGAAGCTTTCTTT. This gives the protein CASSLRGPTEAFF.

The J gene is TRBJ1-5, the V gene TRBV27; 8 bases line up with TRBD1. The V gene's germline CDR1 is MNHEY and CDR2 SMNVEV (reference sequence). The junction had 3 bases not matched to a gene; V was cut back by 5 bases and J by 0 bases. CDR3 length: 15 amino acids. The CDR3 is CASSQGAYSNQPQHF. The CDR3 bases are TGTGCCAGCAGTCAGGGGGCCTATAGCAATCAGCCCCAGCATTTT.

The chain links TRBV5-1 to TRBJ1-1; D not certain. In germline, CDR1 is SGHRS, CDR2 YFSETQ. The CDR3 is 13 amino acids. Trimming took 2 bases from V and 4 from J, leaving 9 bases between them. The CDR3 sequence: CASSFREGTEAFF. CDR3 DNA sequence: TGCGCCAGCAGCTTCCGGGAGGGCACTGAAGCTTTCTTT.

This clone has a handful of counts. This sequence joins TRBV6-5 and TRBJ1-1; D not resolved. The CDR3 totals 12 residues. The V gene's germline CDR1 is MNHEY and CDR2 SVGAGI. V lost 5 bases to trimming and J lost 1 base, with 5 bases between them. The CDR3 nucleotides read TGTGCCAGCAGTAGACAGAACACTGAAGCTTTCTTT. Protein product: CASSRQNTEAFF.

V gene TRBV7-8 combines with J gene TRBJ2-3; 9 nucleotides line up with TRBD1. Germline CDR1 SGHVS, CDR2 FQNEAQ. With V trimmed by 1 base and J by 4 bases, 3 bases remained unmatched. The CDR3 length is 15 residues. CDR3 nucleotides: TGTGCCAGCAGCTTAGAACAGGGGGCAGCAGATACGCAGTATTTT. Translating it yields CASSLEQGAADTQYF.

The V gene is TRBV6-5, the J gene TRBJ2-7; D is uncertain. The CDR3 runs to 15 residues. With 2 bases removed from V and 0 bases from J, the gap between germline ends came to 11 bases. Germline CDR1 is MNHEY and CDR2 is SVGAGI. The CDR3 nucleotides are TGTGCCAGCAGTTACGATGGGCAGAGCTCCTACGAGCAGTACTTC. The encoded protein is CASSYDGQSSYEQYF.

The gene calls are TRBV19 and TRBJ2-3; 8 bases agree with TRBD2. Germline values: CDR1 LNHDA, CDR2 SQIVND (reference sequence). The CDR3 extends over 15 amino acids. J was trimmed by 3 bases and V by 6 bases; bases with no gene match: 8. CDR3 DNA: TGTGCCAGTAGATCCCCGTCGGGGGGGACAGATACGCAGTATTTT. Residues: CASRSPSGGTDTQYF.

CDR3 DNA sequence: TGTGCCAGCAGTGGGGAAGGGGGAGACTCAAACACCATATATTTT. Encoded protein: CASSGEGGDSNTIYF. The J gene is TRBJ1-3, the V gene TRBV2; perhaps TRBD1 as D (6 bases). Trimming took 4 bases from V and 6 from J, leaving 16 bases between them. The germline CDR1 and CDR2 sequences are SNHLY and FYNNEI. The CDR3 totals 15 residues.

This clone has more than one count but fewer than ten. The chain joins TRBV21-1 to TRBJ2-7; TRBD1, the table's D call, was not compared with the DNA. TRBV21-1 is assigned pseudogene status. The CDR3 is made up of 15 amino acids. DNA of the CDR3: TGTGCCAGCAGCAACCGGGACAGGGTATTCCACGAGCAGTACTTC. Translated: CASSNRDRVFHEQYF.